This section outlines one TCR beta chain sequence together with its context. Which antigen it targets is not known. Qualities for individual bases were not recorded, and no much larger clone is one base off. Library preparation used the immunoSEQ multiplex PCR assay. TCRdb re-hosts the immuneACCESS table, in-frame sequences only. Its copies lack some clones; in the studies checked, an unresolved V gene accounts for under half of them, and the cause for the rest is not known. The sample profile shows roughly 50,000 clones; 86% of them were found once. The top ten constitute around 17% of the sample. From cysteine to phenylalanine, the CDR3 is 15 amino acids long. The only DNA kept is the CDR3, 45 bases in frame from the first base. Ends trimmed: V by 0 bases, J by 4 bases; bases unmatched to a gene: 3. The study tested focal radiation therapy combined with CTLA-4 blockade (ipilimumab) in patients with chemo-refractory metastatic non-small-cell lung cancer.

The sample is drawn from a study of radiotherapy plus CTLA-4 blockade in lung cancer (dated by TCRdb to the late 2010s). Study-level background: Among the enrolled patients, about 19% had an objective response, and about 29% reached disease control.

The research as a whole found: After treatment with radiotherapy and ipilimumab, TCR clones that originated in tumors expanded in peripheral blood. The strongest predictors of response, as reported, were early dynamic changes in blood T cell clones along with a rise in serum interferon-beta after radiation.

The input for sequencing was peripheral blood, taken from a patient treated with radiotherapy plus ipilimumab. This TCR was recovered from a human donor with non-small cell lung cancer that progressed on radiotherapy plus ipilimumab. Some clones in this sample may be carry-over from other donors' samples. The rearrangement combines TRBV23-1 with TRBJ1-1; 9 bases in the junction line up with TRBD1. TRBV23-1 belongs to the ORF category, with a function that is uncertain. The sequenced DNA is TGCGCCAGCAGTCAATCGGAACAGGGGGCCACTGAAGCTTTCTTT. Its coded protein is CASSQSEQGATEAFF.